The 9 T cell receptor beta chains reported below all come from one sample, sequenced in a study of cytomegalovirus exposure and HLA in healthy donors. Primers included in the PCR were 60 Vbeta and 13 Jbeta primers. Libraries were prepared by immunoSEQ multiplex PCR; TCRdb keeps only in-frame clonotypes and omits some of them. The data contain 75,000 to 95,000 clones, about three fifths of them singletons. The material sequenced was PBMCs. The receptor source for this set is a young man in good health and CMV-seronegative.

V usage is TRBV27 and J usage is TRBJ2-5; D gene ambiguous. This CDR3 comprises 11 residues. Germline-derived CDR1 and CDR2 are MNHEY and SMNVEV (reference sequence). V lost 6 bases and J 4 bases, leaving 6 bases between the germline ends. CDR3 coding DNA: TGTGCCAGCAGAGATAGAGAGACCCAGTACTTC. It is translated as CASRDRETQYF.

The table lists this clone with a few counts. V is TRBV14 and J is TRBJ2-3, with 16 positions matching TRBD2. Looked up from germline, CDR1 is SGHDN and CDR2 is FVKESK. The CDR3 loop spans 18 amino acids. Losses at the gene ends were 4 bases for V and 4 bases for J; bases not matched to a gene: 8. As DNA, the CDR3 is TGTGCCAGCAGCCTTGGGACTAGCGGGAGGGATTATGCAGATACGCAGTATTTT. This encodes CASSLGTSGRDYADTQYF.

This chain joins TRBV7-9 and TRBJ2-3, with D tentatively TRBD1 (5 bases). Trimming removed 1 base from V and 1 base from J, with 9 bases in between. Germline V gene sequence: CDR1 SEHNR, CDR2 FQNEAQ (reference sequence). The CDR3 has 15 residues. The CDR3 is CASSLVQGGTDTQYF. The DNA of the CDR3 is TGTGCCAGCAGCTTAGTACAAGGGGGCACAGATACGCAGTATTTT. The full variable domain, completed using reference TRBV7-9 and TRBJ2-3, is DTGVSQNPRHKITKRGQNVTFRCDPISEHNRLYWYRQTLGQGPEFLTYFQNEAQLEKSRLLSDRFSAERPKGSFSTLEIQRTEQGDSAMYLCASSLVQGGTDTQYFGPGTRLTVL.

The J gene is TRBJ1-2, the V gene TRBV9; 9 bases agree with TRBD1. V was pared by 4 bases and J by 2 bases, with 6 bases of the junction left unmatched. CDR1 and CDR2 (germline): SGDLS, YYNGEE. This CDR3 has 15 amino acids. CDR3 sequence (DNA): TGTGCCAGCAGCACGAGGGGACAGGGCAACTATGGCTACACCTTC. This translates into CASSTRGQGNYGYTF.

In this sample, this clone turned up once. This chain joins TRBV25-1 and TRBJ2-1; TRBD2 matches 16 bases. The length of the CDR3 is 18 residues. The V segment lost 3 bases and the J segment 8 bases; nucleotides outside the gene matches: 10. CDR1 and CDR2 (germline): MGHDK, SYGVNS. The CDR3 nucleotides read TGTGCCAGCAGTGATCCCGGGACTAGCGGGAGGGCCCTTTATGAGCAGTTCTTC. Protein: CASSDPGTSGRALYEQFF.

This chain links TRBV18 with TRBJ2-5; D is unclear. V was shortened by 4 bases and J by 1 base, with 4 bases between the two germline ends. Germline V gene data show CDR1 as KGHSH and CDR2 as LQKENI. This CDR3 spans 12 amino acids. This CDR3 reads CASSLSQETQYF. The CDR3 nucleotides read TGTGCCAGCTCACTCTCCCAAGAGACCCAGTACTTC.

J is TRBJ1-2 and V is TRBV5-1, with TRBD1 matching 8 bases. The V gene end was trimmed by 4 bases and the J gene end by 4 bases; junction bases not matched to a gene: 6. Germline assignment: CDR1 SGHRS and CDR2 YFSETQ. This CDR3 comprises 14 residues. CDR3 DNA: TGCGCCAGCAGCGCACAGGGGGATATCTATGGCTACACCTTC. This translates into CASSAQGDIYGYTF.

This chain joins TRBV18 and TRBJ2-2; 7 bases are a match to TRBD1. The germline CDR1 and CDR2 sequences are KGHSH and LQKENI. With V trimmed by 0 bases and J by 0 bases, 4 bases remained unmatched. The CDR3 runs to 17 residues. The CDR3 spells CASSPPYGTANTGELFF. The CDR3 DNA reads TGTGCCAGCTCACCACCATACGGGACAGCGAACACCGGGGAGCTGTTTTTT.

There are a few counts of this clone. V gene TRBV6-6 combines with J gene TRBJ2-1; no firm D call. From germline, CDR1 is MNHNY and CDR2 SVGAGI (reference sequence). V was pared by 5 bases and J by 5 bases, with 13 bases between. The CDR3 length is 14 residues. The DNA for the CDR3 is TGTGCCAGCAGTCCGCCGACTCGCCACAATGAGCAGTTCTTC. It specifies CASSPPTRHNEQFF.